The clone carrying this TCR beta chain was seen a few times. This entry comes from a study of patients and donors after allogeneic stem cell transplantation. TCRdb re-called the RT-PCR reads with MiXCR, one entry per CDR3 protein. The sample contains roughly 940,000 distinct CDR3 sequences, roughly 18% of which appear only once. Germline V gene data show CDR1 as SGHRS and CDR2 as YFSETQ. V was cut by 3 bases and J by 1 base, with 16 bases left in between. The CDR3 spans 17 residues. Sample: blood, either unsorted or a sorted T cell fraction (not recorded which). The chain carries TRBV5-1 and TRBJ2-2, with D possibly being TRBD2 (6 bases). This receptor was identified in a human donor who was either an allogeneic HSCT recipient or a stem cell or donor lymphocyte infusion donor (not recorded which). It is not recorded whose cells these are; they may come from a transplant donor. The CDR3 DNA sequence: TGCGCCAGCAGCTCCCTCTTTGGCGGGGAGAACACCGGGGAGCTGTTTTTT. Protein: CASSSLFGGENTGELFF.